These T cell receptor beta chains were read from a single sample in a study of identical twins. TCRdb reprocessed the 5' RACE reads with MiXCR, giving one entry per CDR3 protein. Found here are around 240,000 distinct CDR3 sequences, around 7% of them singletons; the top ten hold around 3.4%. This sample also belongs to another study, concerning yellow fever vaccine responses in identical twins.

Sample: memory (CD45RO+) T cells sorted from blood. All receptors derive from a woman aged 18-29 years in good health. The CDR3 runs from the conserved cysteine through the conserved F or W. Fields, in order: J gene, CDR3 length, D gene, clone size, V gene, CDR3 DNA, CDR3 protein. The D gene is left open where the match is weak. Clone size appears in some rows only: once, few, many, or a class for an expanded clone.

TRBJ2-2 | 15 | TRBD2 | few | TRBV9 | TGTGCCAGCAACCGGGGAGGGCGGAACACCGGGGAGCTGTTTTTT | CASNRGGRNTGELFF
TRBJ2-5 | 15 | TRBD1 | many | TRBV2 | TGTGCCAGCCCTTCTCAGGGGGCTTTGGTGGAGACCCAGTACTTC | CASPSQGALVETQYF
TRBJ1-2 | 13 | . | few | TRBV29-1 | TGCAGCGTTTTGACACCGCGGTTCGGTGGCTACACCTTC | CSVLTPRFGGYTF
TRBJ2-5 | 16 | TRBD2 | . | TRBV7-9 | TGTGCCAGCAGCGAACCGGGACTAGCACCGCAAGAGACCCAGTACTTC | CASSEPGLAPQETQYF
TRBJ2-7 | 15 | . | few | TRBV28 | TGTGCCAGCCCTCCCCATGCGGGGGCGTTCTACGAGCAGTACTTC | CASPPHAGAFYEQYF
TRBJ1-4 | 16 | TRBD1 | many | TRBV5-1 | TGCGCCAGCAGCACCAATTCTCAGGGGGCTGGGGAAAAACTGTTTTTT | CASSTNSQGAGEKLFF
TRBJ2-7 | 15 | . | . | TRBV21-1 | TGTGCCAGCAGCAAAATCCAGGGTGTGGAACGCGAGCAGTACTTC | CASSKIQGVEREQYF
TRBJ2-3 | 15 | . | few | TRBV29-1 | TGCAGCGTTGAAAATCCGGGACACGCCACAGATACGCAGTATTTT | CSVENPGHATDTQYF
TRBJ2-1 | 16 | TRBD2 | . | TRBV5-1 | TGCGCCAGCAGCTTGGAAAGCGGGGCCCGTTACAATGAGCAGTTCTTC | CASSLESGARYNEQFF
TRBJ2-3 | 16 | . | . | TRBV6-5 | TGTGCCAGCAGTAGCCAGGGTAGCGGCGGCACAGATACGCAGTATTTT | CASSSQGSGGTDTQYF
TRBJ2-6 | 18 | TRBD1 | . | TRBV6-1 | TGTGCCAGCAGAAGGACCGGGACAGGGGGTTCTGGGGCCAACGTCCTGACTTTC | CASRRTGTGGSGANVLTF
TRBJ1-2 | 12 | . | few | TRBV5-6 | TGTGCCAGCAGCTTGAGAGGGTATGGCTACACCTTC | CASSLRGYGYTF
TRBJ2-7 | 15 | TRBD1 | many | TRBV5-1 | TGCGCCAGCAGCCCGGGGTGGACAGGAGCCTACGAGCAGTACTTC | CASSPGWTGAYEQYF
TRBJ2-3 | 16 | TRBD2 | . | TRBV9 | TGTGCCAGCAGCCTCGCGGCGGGAGGGGTTAGAGATACGCAGTATTTT | CASSLAAGGVRDTQYF
TRBJ2-2 | 15 | . | many | TRBV12-3/TRBV12-4 | TGTGCCAGCAGTTTCAATAGCGGGAACACCGGGGAGCTGTTTTTT | CASSFNSGNTGELFF
TRBJ2-1 | 10 | . | few | TRBV5-8 | TGTGCCAGCAGCCGGGAAGCGAAGTTCTTC | CASSREAKFF
TRBJ2-7 | 13 | TRBD2 | few | TRBV5-1 | TGCGCCAGCAGCTTGGGACTAGCGACCGAGCAGTACTTC | CASSLGLATEQYF
TRBJ2-1 | 14 | TRBD1 | . | TRBV6-1 | TGTGCCAGCAGGGACAGGGGGCATGGCAATGAGCAGTTCTTC | CASRDRGHGNEQFF
TRBJ1-1 | 14 | . | . | TRBV10-3 | TGTGCCATCAGTGCGGCAGGGAGGTACACTGAAGCTTTCTTT | CAISAAGRYTEAFF